The entry below gives a single TCR beta chain sequence along with its context. Its antigen is currently unknown. This sample was included in a study of cytomegalovirus exposure and HLA in healthy donors. Study outcomes and limitations: Sequencing likely caused a cluster of highly shared sequence variants. Usually a TCR sequence was rare, but some public TCRs were found in many donors. Follow-up analysis found HLA locus-dependent TCR association rates, highest for DRB1 and lowest for HLA-C.

The PCR was carried out with 60 Vbeta primers and 13 Jbeta primers. Assay used: immunoSEQ multiplex PCR; TCRdb lists only in-frame clones, some missing. The sample lists around 120,000 clones, about 80% occurring once. Germline V lookup: CDR1 MNHEY, CDR2 SVGAGI. The V end was cut by 4 bases, the J end by 0 bases, with 9 bases between. CDR3 size: 14 residues. This TCR was sampled from a woman between 45 and 60 years old in good health and CMV-seropositive. The chain combines TRBV6-5 with TRBJ1-1; perhaps TRBD1 as D (5 bases). The sequenced sample was PBMCs. Written as DNA, the CDR3 is TGTGCCAGCAGTTTCGACAGTTTGAACACTGAAGCTTTCTTT. Its protein is CASSFDSLNTEAFF.